Shown below are 10 T cell receptor beta chains from a single sample sequenced in a study of T cells in Graves' hyperthyroidism and ophthalmopathy. What was amplified from RNA transcripts were TCR beta CDR3 regions. In the first-round RT-PCR of the TCR CDR3, the HTBI primer set was used. TCRdb reprocessed the multiplex PCR reads via MiXCR and lists one record per CDR3 protein. The table has about 300,000 distinct CDR3 sequences, roughly 19% seen once; the top ten hold just under 40%. Sample: blood. The receptor source for this set is a man aged 50-59 years with Graves' ophthalmopathy.

The sample holds a few counts of this clonotype. The chain links TRBV20-1 to TRBJ2-7; the D gene is possibly TRBD2 (5 bases). Trimming left V 3 bases short and J 6 bases short, with 15 bases between. The V gene's germline CDR1 is DFQATT and CDR2 SNEGSKA (reference sequence). The CDR3 spans 13 residues. The CDR3 loop is CSASQIASREQYF. Here the CDR3 DNA reads TGCAGTGCTAGTCAGATCGCTAGCCGCGAGCAGTACTTC.

This clonotype was recorded only once. This chain uses TRBV10-2 with TRBJ2-5, with 10 bases fitting TRBD2. Unmatched junction bases numbered 3, after V lost 6 bases and J lost 5 bases. Germline V gene lookup returns CDR1 WSHSY and CDR2 SAAADI. The CDR3 is 13 amino acids. CDR3 loop: CASSQTSGETQYF. CDR3 coding DNA: TGCGCCAGCAGCCAGACTAGCGGGGAGACCCAGTACTTC.

The chain recombines TRBV7-2 with TRBJ2-5, with D hard to call. CDR1 SGHTA and CDR2 FQGNSA come from the germline V gene. Trimming removed 1 base from V and 4 bases from J, with 7 bases in between. There are 13 residues in the CDR3. The CDR3 nucleotides are TGTGCCAGCAGCTTAGGTCTAGTAGAGACCCAGTACTTC. It yields the protein CASSLGLVETQYF.

This clonotype has at least ten counts. The rearrangement links TRBV28 to TRBJ2-7; D might be TRBD1 (5 bases). Germline CDR1 is MDHEN and CDR2 is SYDVKM. The CDR3 loop spans 12 amino acids. V shed 8 bases and J shed 4 bases, with 12 bases lying between them. In DNA, the CDR3 is TGTGCCAGCTCACCAGGGCCTTACGAGCAGTACTTC. Translating gives CASSPGPYEQYF. The full variable domain, with the rest looked up from reference TRBV28 and TRBJ2-7, is DVKVTQSSRYLVKRTGEKVFLECVQDMDHENMFWYRQDPGLGLRLIYFSYDVKMKEKGDIPEGYSVSREKKERFSLILESASTNQTSMYLCASSPGPYEQYFGPGTRLTVT.

Many counts were recorded for this clonotype. The chain carries TRBV5-1 and TRBJ2-3; 7 nucleotides match TRBD2. V lost 0 bases and J lost 2; bases outside the gene matches: 9. Germline V gene sequence: CDR1 SGHRS, CDR2 YFSETQ. The CDR3 length is 17 residues. The CDR3 reads CASSLEAGATFTDTQYF. The CDR3 DNA reads as TGCGCCAGCAGCTTGGAGGCGGGAGCCACGTTCACAGATACGCAGTATTTT.

The table lists this clonotype with many counts. This chain connects TRBV11-2 to TRBJ2-2; 8 nucleotides line up with TRBD2. The CDR3 totals 14 residues. CDR1 is SGHAT and CDR2 is FQNNGV in the germline V gene. Trimming at V came to 5 bases and at J to 7 bases, leaving 6 bases not matched to a gene. In DNA form, the CDR3 reads TGTGCCAGCAGCCCCGGACTAGCAATCGGGGAGCTGTTTTTT. Protein: CASSPGLAIGELFF. The whole variable domain, filled in from reference TRBV11-2 and TRBJ2-2, reads EAGVAQSPRYKIIEKRQSVAFWCNPISGHATLYWYQQILGQGPKLLIQFQNNGVVDDSQLPKDRFSAERLKGVDSTLKIQPAKLEDSAVYLCASSPGLAIGELFFGEGSRLTVL.

The rearrangement links TRBV6-1 to TRBJ2-3; D remains unclear. The length of the CDR3 is 14 residues. Germline CDR1 reads MNHNS; CDR2 reads SASEGT. The germline V and J ends were trimmed by 7 bases and 7 bases, with 18 bases remaining between them. DNA of the CDR3: TGTGCCAGCAATATGGGCCTGACATCGAATACGCAGTATTTT. Protein: CASNMGLTSNTQYF.

The chain couples TRBV29-1 to TRBJ2-7; TRBD2 aligns across 9 bases. V shed 1 base and J 7 bases; nucleotides not matched to a gene: 14. Germline-derived CDR1 and CDR2 are SQVTM and ANQGSEA. This CDR3 has 16 amino acids. CDR3 coding DNA: TGCAGCGTTGAAGGACTGCTTGGCGGGAGGGGAGGGGAGCAGTACTTC. Amino acid sequence: CSVEGLLGGRGGEQYF.

In its sample, this clonotype was seen many times. The CDR3 DNA reads as TGTGCCAGCAGCCTTACTAGCGGGGACCACCAAGAGACCCAGTACTTC. This codes for CASSLTSGDHQETQYF. This chain connects TRBV7-2 to TRBJ2-5, with 10 bases aligning to TRBD2. This CDR3 contains 16 residues. The J segment lost 0 bases and the V segment lost 5 bases, leaving 6 bases of the junction unmatched. Germline CDR1 reads SGHTA; CDR2 reads FQGNSA.

This clonotype appeared a few times. The CDR3: CSARGGGTEAFF. As DNA, the CDR3 is TGCAGTGCTAGAGGAGGGGGAACTGAAGCTTTCTTT. The chain couples TRBV20-1 to TRBJ1-1; D might be TRBD1 (6 bases). Trimming left V 1 base short and J 5 bases short, with 8 bases between. The CDR3 spans 12 residues. In germline, CDR1 is DFQATT, CDR2 SNEGSKA (reference sequence).